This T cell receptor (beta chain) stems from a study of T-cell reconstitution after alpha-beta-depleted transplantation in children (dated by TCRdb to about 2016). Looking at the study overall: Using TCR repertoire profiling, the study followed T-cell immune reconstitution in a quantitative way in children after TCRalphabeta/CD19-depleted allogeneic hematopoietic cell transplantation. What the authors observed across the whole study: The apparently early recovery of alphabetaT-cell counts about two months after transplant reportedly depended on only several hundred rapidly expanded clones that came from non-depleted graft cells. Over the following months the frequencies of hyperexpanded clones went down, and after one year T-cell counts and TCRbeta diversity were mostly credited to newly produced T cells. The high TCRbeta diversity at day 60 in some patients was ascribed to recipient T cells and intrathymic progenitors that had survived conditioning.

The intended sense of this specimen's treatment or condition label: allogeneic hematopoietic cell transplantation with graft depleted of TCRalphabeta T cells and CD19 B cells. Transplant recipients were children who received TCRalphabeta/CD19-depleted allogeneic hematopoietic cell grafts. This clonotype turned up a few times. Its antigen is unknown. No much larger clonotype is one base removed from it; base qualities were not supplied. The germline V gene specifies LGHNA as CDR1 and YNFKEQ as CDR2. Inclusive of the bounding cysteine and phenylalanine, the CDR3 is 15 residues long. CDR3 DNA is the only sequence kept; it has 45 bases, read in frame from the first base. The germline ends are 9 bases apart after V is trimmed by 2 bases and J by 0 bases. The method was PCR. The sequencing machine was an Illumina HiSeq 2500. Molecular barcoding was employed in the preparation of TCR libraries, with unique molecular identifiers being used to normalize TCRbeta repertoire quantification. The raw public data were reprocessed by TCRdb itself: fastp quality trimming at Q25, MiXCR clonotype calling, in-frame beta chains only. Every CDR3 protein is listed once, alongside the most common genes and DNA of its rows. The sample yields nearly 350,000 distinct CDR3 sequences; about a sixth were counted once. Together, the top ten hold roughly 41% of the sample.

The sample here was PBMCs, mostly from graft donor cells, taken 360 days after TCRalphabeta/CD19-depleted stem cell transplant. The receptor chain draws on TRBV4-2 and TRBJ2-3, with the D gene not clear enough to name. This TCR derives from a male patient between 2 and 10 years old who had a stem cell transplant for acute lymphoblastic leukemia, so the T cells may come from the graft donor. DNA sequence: TGTGCCAGCAGCCAACTAGAAGTTAGCACAGATACGCAGTATTTT. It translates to CASSQLEVSTDTQYF.